One and the same sample provided the 15 T cell receptor beta chains below, sequenced in a study of tissue T cells after allogeneic stem cell transplantation. Time point indicated: mouse harvest day 7 after allogeneic transplant. Mouse grafts combined 10^7 T-cell-depleted bone marrow cells with 10^6 splenic CD5+ T cells. Sequenced by immunoSEQ multiplex PCR; TCRdb stores in-frame clones only, minus some. The sample holds thousands of clones, roughly three fifths seen once. The specimen was spleen. Receptors were obtained from a female BALB/c mouse given C57BL/6 T cells with graft-versus-host disease after an allogeneic hematopoietic cell transplant.

As to this clone: Gene names follow the mouse nomenclature. The sequence runs out 1 residue before the end of the CDR3; the remainder is reconstructed from the germline J gene. The chain uses TRBV13-3 and TRBJ1-2, with no clear D. Deletions cut 0 bases from V and 2 bases from J, with 5 bases between. Per the germline V gene, CDR1 is NNHDY and CDR2 is SYVADS. The CDR3 consists of 13 residues. Incomplete CDR3 DNA: TGTGCCAGCAGTGATGTGGGGAACTCCGACTACACC. Protein product: CASSDVGNSDYT. From start to end, the CDR3 is CASSDVGNSDYTF.

Comments on this clone: Gene names follow the mouse nomenclature. The read terminates 1 residue before the CDR3 end, so the remaining end is supplied by the germline J gene. The gene calls are TRBV3 and TRBJ2-7, with 10 bases aligning to TRBD1. The trim removed 4 bases at V and 4 bases at J, leaving 4 bases unmatched. The CDR3 is 14 amino acids. In germline, CDR1 is SNHLY, CDR2 FYNGKV (reference sequence). The CDR3 loop is CASSWGQGIYEQYF. The sequenced part of the CDR3 DNA is TGTGCCAGCAGCTGGGGACAGGGGATTTATGAACAGTAC.

Comment on this clone: Gene names are mouse gene names. Read data end 1 residue before the CDR3 end; the end is taken from the germline J gene. The V gene is TRBV13-1, the J gene TRBJ2-5; 11 bases align to TRBD2. The V gene end was trimmed by 3 bases and the J gene end by 1 base; junction bases not matched to a gene: 1. The CDR3 runs to 15 residues. Per germline, CDR1 NSHNY and CDR2 SYGAGN. This CDR3 is CASSGGLGDQDTQYF. The covered CDR3 bases are TGTGCCAGCAGTGGGGGACTGGGGGACCAAGACACCCAGTAC.

In its sample, this clone is medium-sized (0.01 to 0.1%). Germline and genes: mouse. The read is 1 residue too short to cover the CDR3 end, so that end is filled in from the germline J gene. V and J are TRBV3 and TRBJ2-1; 9 bases match TRBD1. The CDR3 runs 13 residues. Germline trimming cut 5 bases from V and 7 bases from J; bases unmatched to any gene: 3. CDR1 and CDR2 from the germline V gene are SNHLY and FYNGKV (reference sequence). CDR3 DNA (partial): TGTGCCAGCAGCCGACAGGGGGGAGCTGAGCAGTTC. Its translation is CASSRQGGAEQF. From start to end, the CDR3 is CASSRQGGAEQFF.

With respect to this clone: Germline and genes: mouse. The CDR3 is cut off 1 residue early in the read; its end comes from the germline J gene. The rearrangement uses TRBV26 and TRBJ1-1; TRBD1 aligns across 9 bases. J lost 5 bases, V lost 2 bases, and 0 bases had no gene match. Germline values: CDR1 KGHPV, CDR2 FQNQEV (reference sequence). This CDR3 comprises 13 residues. CDR3: CASSLGTGTEVFF. The DNA read from the CDR3 is TGTGCCAGCAGTCTGGGGACAGGGACAGAAGTCTTC.

As regards this clone: Genes here carry mouse names. The read halts 1 residue ahead of the CDR3 end, with the missing end drawn from the germline J gene. The chain joins TRBV15 to TRBJ2-5; no firm D call. The V gene lost 1 base and the J gene lost 3 bases, with 2 bases spanning the gap. The V gene's germline CDR1 is SGHND and CDR2 FRSKSL. The CDR3 runs to 12 residues. CDR3 bases read: TGTGCCAGCAGTTTAGTTCAAGACACCCAGTAC. Its translation: CASSLVQDTQY. The complete CDR3 sequence is CASSLVQDTQYF.

Concerning this clone itself: Each gene name is a mouse one. The read ends 1 residue early relative to the CDR3; the germline J gene fills the gap. The gene calls are TRBV15 and TRBJ1-1; D is undetermined. This CDR3 spans 11 amino acids. Trimming cost V 4 bases and J 0 bases, with 0 bases left between them. Germline-derived CDR1 and CDR2 are SGHND and FRSKSL. The CDR3 sequence is CASSSNTEVFF. CDR3 bases read: TGTGCCAGCAGTTCAAACACAGAAGTCTTC.

This clone occurred a few times. Gene names refer to mouse genes. The CDR3 end falls 1 residue outside the read, so it is completed with the germline J gene. This chain connects TRBV4 to TRBJ2-7, with 9 nucleotides matching TRBD1. This CDR3 contains 14 residues. The germline V gene encodes CDR1 LGHDT and CDR2 YNNKQL (reference sequence). The ends lost 5 bases at V and 4 bases at J; junction bases unmatched: 6. The CDR3 region is CASSTGTGPYEQYF. Incomplete CDR3 DNA: TGTGCCAGCAGCACCGGGACAGGGCCTTATGAACAGTAC.

On this clone itself: Gene names are mouse gene names. The read ends 1 residue shy of where the CDR3 ends; the end is completed using the germline J gene. The chain employs TRBV13-2 and TRBJ2-2; the D is unclear. Trimming removed 0 bases from V and 0 bases from J, with 9 bases in between. Germline CDR1 NNHNN, CDR2 SYGAGS (reference sequence). This CDR3 region has 16 residues. The DNA read from the CDR3 is TGTGCCAGCGGTGATGCACAGACCGCAAACACCGGGCAGCTCTAC. Encoded protein: CASGDAQTANTGQLY. The whole CDR3 region reads CASGDAQTANTGQLYF.

Note on this clone: Any gene name here is a mouse gene name. Read sequence stops 1 residue before the CDR3 end, and the germline J gene provides the missing end. The chain employs TRBV19 and TRBJ2-7, with D maybe TRBD1 (5 bases). The CDR3 is 12 amino acids. Germline assignment: CDR1 FNHDT and CDR2 SITEND (reference sequence). V was clipped by 1 base and J by 5 bases, with 7 bases between them. The CDR3 DNA, read in part, is TGTGCCAGCAGTATAAGAGGGGATGAACAGTAC. Encoded protein: CASSIRGDEQY. The CDR3, in full, reads CASSIRGDEQYF. The whole variable domain, filled in from reference TRBV19 and TRBJ2-7, reads GGIITQTPKFLIGQEGQKLTLKCQQNFNHDTMYWYRQDSGKGLRLIYYSITENDLQKGDLSEGYDASREKKSSFSLTVTSAQKNEMAVFLCASSIRGDEQYFGPGTRLTVL.

About this clone: The germline and genes are mouse ones. The read is 1 residue too short to cover the CDR3 end, so that end is filled in from the germline J gene. This chain links TRBV19 with TRBJ1-3; D may be TRBD1 (5 bases). CDR1 and CDR2 (germline): FNHDT, SITEND (reference sequence). V lost 4 bases and J 0 bases, leaving 11 bases between the germline ends. CDR3 length equals 15 residues. CDR3 DNA, as far as it was read: TGTGCCAGCAGTCCCCGGGGGTTTTCTGGAAATACGCTCTAT. This translates into CASSPRGFSGNTLY. The entire CDR3 reads CASSPRGFSGNTLYF.

Concerning this clone itself: Mouse gene names and germline throughout. The CDR3 protein is CASSSPGGDTQYF. The CDR3 DNA, read in part, is TGTGCTAGCAGTTCGCCCGGTGGGGACACCCAGTAC. This chain uses TRBV29 with TRBJ2-5; D remains unclear. The missing CDR3 end, 1 residue past where the read stops, is filled in from the germline J gene. V was cut by 4 bases and J by 6 bases, with 11 bases left in between. Germline V gene data show CDR1 as MSHET and CDR2 as SYDVDS. This CDR3 is built from 13 residues.

Only one count was recorded for this clone. Mouse gene names and germline throughout. The read comes to an end 1 residue before the CDR3 does, leaving the germline J gene to fill in the end. The gene calls are TRBV23 and TRBJ2-3; TRBD1 is the table's D call and was not checked against the DNA. CDR3 size: 15 residues. The V gene's germline CDR1 is KGHTA and CDR2 FQNQQP. CDR3 loop: CSSSPTGSSAETLYF. The CDR3 DNA, read in part, is TGCTCCAGCAGTCCGACAGGGTCTAGTGCAGAAACGCTGTAT.

Details on this clone: These gene names are mouse names. The read terminates 1 residue ahead of where the CDR3 ends, so the germline J gene completes it. The chain joins TRBV13-2 to TRBJ2-4, with D maybe TRBD1 (6 bases). The CDR3 totals 13 residues. Germline-derived CDR1 and CDR2 are NNHNN and SYGAGS (reference sequence). V dropped 3 bases and J dropped 4 bases, with 9 bases sitting between them. Incomplete CDR3 DNA: TGTGCCAGCGGTGCCGGACAGAAAAACACCTTGTAC. Translation: CASGAGQKNTLY. The complete CDR3 sequence is CASGAGQKNTLYF.

About this clone itself: These gene names are mouse names. The read terminates 1 residue before the CDR3 end, so the remaining end is supplied by the germline J gene. V and J are TRBV4 and TRBJ2-3; TRBD2 aligns across 9 bases. V lost 4 bases to trimming and J lost 1 base; unmatched junction nucleotides: 6. This CDR3 contains 16 residues. Germline V gene data show CDR1 as LGHDT and CDR2 as YNNKQL (reference sequence). This CDR3 is CASSSDWGWGAETLYF. The CDR3 DNA, read in part, is TGTGCCAGCAGCTCCGACTGGGGGTGGGGTGCAGAAACGCTGTAT.